This TCR beta chain was sequenced in a study of control samples from healthy donors and cancer patients. The germline V gene has CDR1 MDHEN and CDR2 SYDVKM. Trimming took 8 bases from V and 3 from J, leaving 20 bases between them. This CDR3 has 16 residues. Assay used: immunoSEQ multiplex PCR; TCRdb lists only in-frame clones, some missing. The table has about 84,000 clones, 70% to 85% seen once; the top ten hold around 10%. Only a few counts were recorded for this clone. V and J are TRBV28 and TRBJ1-5, with a tentative D call TRBD1 (6 bases). Sequenced material: PBMCs. The clonotype was recovered from a man aged 55-75 years with head and neck cancer. The CDR3 loop reads CASYSMTGRDNQPQHF. The CDR3, as DNA: TGTGCCAGCTATTCCATGACAGGTAGGGACAATCAGCCCCAGCATTTT.